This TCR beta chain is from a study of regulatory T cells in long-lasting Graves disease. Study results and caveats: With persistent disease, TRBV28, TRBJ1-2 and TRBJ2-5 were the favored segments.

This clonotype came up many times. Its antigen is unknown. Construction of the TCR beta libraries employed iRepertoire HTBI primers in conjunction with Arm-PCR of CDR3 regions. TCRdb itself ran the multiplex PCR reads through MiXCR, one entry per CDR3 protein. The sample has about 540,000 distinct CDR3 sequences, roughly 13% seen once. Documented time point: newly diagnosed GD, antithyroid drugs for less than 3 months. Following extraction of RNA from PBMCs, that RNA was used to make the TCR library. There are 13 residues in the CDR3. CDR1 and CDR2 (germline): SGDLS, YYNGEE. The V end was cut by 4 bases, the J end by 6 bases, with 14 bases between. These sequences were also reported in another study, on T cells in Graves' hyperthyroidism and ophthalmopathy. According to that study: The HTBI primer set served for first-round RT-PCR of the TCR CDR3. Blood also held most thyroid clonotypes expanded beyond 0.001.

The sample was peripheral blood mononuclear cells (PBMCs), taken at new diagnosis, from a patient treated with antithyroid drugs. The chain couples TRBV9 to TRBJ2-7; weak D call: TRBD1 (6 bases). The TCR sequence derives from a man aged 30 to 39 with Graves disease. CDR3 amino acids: CASSSRGGREQYF. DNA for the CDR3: TGTGCCAGCAGCTCCCGAGGGGGACGCGAGCAGTACTTC.